The rows below give T cell receptor beta chains drawn from one sample of a study of CD8 T cells in Susac syndrome. TCRdb reanalysed the immunoSEQ multiplex PCR reads using MiXCR and keeps one entry per CDR3 protein. The data show hundreds of thousands of distinct CDR3 sequences, 70% to 90% seen once. Sequenced sample: CD8+ T cells from PBMCs. The receptors derive from a human donor with multiple sclerosis. CDR3s include the opening cysteine and the closing phenylalanine or tryptophan. Fields, in order: CDR3 DNA, CDR3 protein, D gene, CDR3 length, clone size, V gene, J gene. The D gene is left open where the match is weak. For some rows the clone size is stated as once, few or many, or as a class when expanded; others skip it.

CDR3nt: TGTGCCAGCAGCCCGGGCCCTTACACCGGGGAGCTGTTTTTT
CDR3aa: CASSPGPYTGELFF
d_gene: -
len: 14
abundance: -
v_gene: TRBV3-1
j_gene: TRBJ2-2

CDR3nt: TGTGCCAGCAGCGTAACCGGGACGGGAAACACTGAAGCTTTCTTT
CDR3aa: CASSVTGTGNTEAFF
d_gene: -
len: 15
abundance: -
v_gene: TRBV9
j_gene: TRBJ1-1

CDR3nt: TGTGCCAGCAGACCCGGGACAGGCCCCCGGGAGACCCAGTACTTC
CDR3aa: CASRPGTGPRETQYF
d_gene: TRBD1
len: 15
abundance: -
v_gene: TRBV27
j_gene: TRBJ2-5

CDR3nt: TGTGCCACCCTAAGGTCGGGGGGCGATAAGCAGTTCTTC
CDR3aa: CATLRSGGDKQFF
d_gene: -
len: 13
abundance: -
v_gene: TRBV25-1
j_gene: TRBJ2-1

CDR3nt: TGTGCCAGCACCCCCAGTAGAGTTGGGTCACCCCTCCACTTT
CDR3aa: CASTPSRVGSPLHF
d_gene: -
len: 14
abundance: once
v_gene: TRBV12-3/TRBV12-4
j_gene: TRBJ1-6

CDR3nt: TGTGCCAGCAGTTTACGGACGAACACTGAAGCTTTCTTT
CDR3aa: CASSLRTNTEAFF
d_gene: -
len: 13
abundance: few
v_gene: TRBV27
j_gene: TRBJ1-1

CDR3nt: TGTGCCAGCATAACCAGGGTGACAAATGGCTACACCTTC
CDR3aa: CASITRVTNGYTF
d_gene: -
len: 13
abundance: few
v_gene: TRBV2
j_gene: TRBJ1-2

CDR3nt: TGTGCCAGCAGCCCCGGGACTCCTACCTACAATGAGCAGTTCTTC
CDR3aa: CASSPGTPTYNEQFF
d_gene: -
len: 15
abundance: -
v_gene: TRBV7-9
j_gene: TRBJ2-1

CDR3nt: TGCAGTGTAGGGCGCGACGAAAACACCATATATTTT
CDR3aa: CSVGRDENTIYF
d_gene: -
len: 12
abundance: -
v_gene: TRBV20-1
j_gene: TRBJ1-3

CDR3nt: TGCGCCAGCAGCCCGTTTGACAGGGGGAACACTGAAGCTTTCTTT
CDR3aa: CASSPFDRGNTEAFF
d_gene: TRBD1
len: 15
abundance: -
v_gene: TRBV4-1
j_gene: TRBJ1-1

CDR3nt: TGTGCCAGCAGCCCAAGTGTCACTAGCGGGAACCTCCGCAATGAGCAGTTCTTC
CDR3aa: CASSPSVTSGNLRNEQFF
d_gene: TRBD2
len: 18
abundance: once
v_gene: TRBV7-8
j_gene: TRBJ2-1

CDR3nt: TGCGCCAGCAGCTTGTACCAGGGATCACGCGAGCAGTACTTC
CDR3aa: CASSLYQGSREQYF
d_gene: -
len: 14
abundance: -
v_gene: TRBV5-1
j_gene: TRBJ2-7

CDR3nt: TGTGCCAGCAGTGAAGAAACAACTTACGAGCAGTACTTC
CDR3aa: CASSEETTYEQYF
d_gene: -
len: 13
abundance: -
v_gene: TRBV25-1
j_gene: TRBJ2-7

CDR3nt: TGTGCCAGCACCACAGATACGCAGTATTTT
CDR3aa: CASTTDTQYF
d_gene: -
len: 10
abundance: -
v_gene: TRBV2
j_gene: TRBJ2-3

CDR3nt: TGCAGCGTTATTCCCGTAAGCACAGATACGCAGTATTTT
CDR3aa: CSVIPVSTDTQYF
d_gene: -
len: 13
abundance: -
v_gene: TRBV29-1
j_gene: TRBJ2-3

CDR3nt: TGCAGCGTTGTTGGAGTCTCTACTAGTAAGTACAATGAGCAGTTCTTC
CDR3aa: CSVVGVSTSKYNEQFF
d_gene: -
len: 16
abundance: -
v_gene: TRBV29-1
j_gene: TRBJ2-1

CDR3nt: TGTGCCAGTAGTATTGTGATGGGGAGCGAGCAGTACTTC
CDR3aa: CASSIVMGSEQYF
d_gene: -
len: 13
abundance: -
v_gene: TRBV19
j_gene: TRBJ2-7

CDR3nt: TGTGCCAGTAGTGCCGGGACAGGGGTGTACCAAGAGACCCAGTACTTC
CDR3aa: CASSAGTGVYQETQYF
d_gene: TRBD1
len: 16
abundance: -
v_gene: TRBV19
j_gene: TRBJ2-5

CDR3nt: TGTGCCAGCAGCTTGGGCGGGGGGGATGAGCAGTTCTTC
CDR3aa: CASSLGGGDEQFF
d_gene: TRBD2
len: 13
abundance: few
v_gene: TRBV7-8
j_gene: TRBJ2-1

CDR3nt: TGCGCCAGCGGCGATGAGGGCCGTCGGGAGGGCTACACCTTC
CDR3aa: CASGDEGRREGYTF
d_gene: -
len: 14
abundance: -
v_gene: TRBV5-1
j_gene: TRBJ1-2

CDR3nt: TGTGCCAGCAGCCAAGATGACCCGGCGGGCCTCACAGATACGCAGTATTTT
CDR3aa: CASSQDDPAGLTDTQYF
d_gene: -
len: 17
abundance: -
v_gene: TRBV3-1
j_gene: TRBJ2-3

CDR3nt: TGTGCCAGCAGCCTCGAAAGCGCAACTAATGAAAAACTGTTTTTT
CDR3aa: CASSLESATNEKLFF
d_gene: -
len: 15
abundance: -
v_gene: TRBV7-2
j_gene: TRBJ1-4